These T cell receptor beta chains were read from a single sample in a study of blood T cells in healthy people across ages. TCRdb re-called the 5' RACE reads with MiXCR, one entry per CDR3 protein. Of around 990,000 distinct CDR3 sequences in the sample, 25% were seen once. The same specimen was also included in a second study, on T cells of mothers and their children.

Sequenced: blood. The receptors derive from a girl aged 2 to 10 in good health. Both conserved end residues are part of each CDR3. The order of the fields is CDR3 DNA, CDR3 protein, V gene, D gene, J gene, clone size. The D gene is left open where the match is weak. The size field is filled for only some rows; it gives once, few, many or a size class.

CDR3 DNA: TGTGCCACCAGTGATATACAGGGGGGACTAGTCAACACCGGGGAGCTGTTTTTT
CDR3 protein: CATSDIQGGLVNTGELFF
V gene: TRBV24-1
D gene: NA
J gene: TRBJ2-2
clone size: once

CDR3 DNA: TGCAGCGTTGAACTTCAGACGTACGAGCAGTACTTC
CDR3 protein: CSVELQTYEQYF
V gene: TRBV29-1
D gene: NA
J gene: TRBJ2-7
clone size: NA

CDR3 DNA: TGTGCCAGCAGCTTGGCCTCGGGGGGGGCCTACGAGCAGTACTTC
CDR3 protein: CASSLASGGAYEQYF
V gene: TRBV5-5
D gene: TRBD2
J gene: TRBJ2-7
clone size: NA

CDR3 DNA: TGTGCCAGCAGCCAAGATCCGTCGGCGAACTATGGCTACACCTTC
CDR3 protein: CASSQDPSANYGYTF
V gene: TRBV4-2
D gene: NA
J gene: TRBJ1-2
clone size: NA

CDR3 DNA: TGTGCCAGCTCAAGACGGACAGTAGGACAAGAGACCCAGTACTTC
CDR3 protein: CASSRRTVGQETQYF
V gene: TRBV12-3/TRBV12-4
D gene: NA
J gene: TRBJ2-5
clone size: NA

CDR3 DNA: TGTGCCAGCAGTCCCCGGGACCAAGGCGAGCTCGAGCAGTACTTC
CDR3 protein: CASSPRDQGELEQYF
V gene: TRBV6-6
D gene: NA
J gene: TRBJ2-7
clone size: NA

CDR3 DNA: TGTGCCAGCAGTTATTCAACAGGGGCCGGGAATGAGCAGTTCTTC
CDR3 protein: CASSYSTGAGNEQFF
V gene: TRBV6-5
D gene: TRBD1
J gene: TRBJ2-1
clone size: NA

CDR3 DNA: TGCAGTGCTAGACTCACCGACAGAGAACAGTACTTC
CDR3 protein: CSARLTDREQYF
V gene: TRBV20-1
D gene: NA
J gene: TRBJ2-4
clone size: NA

CDR3 DNA: TGTGCCAGCAGCACCGGAACAGGGCGAACAGATACGCAGTATTTT
CDR3 protein: CASSTGTGRTDTQYF
V gene: TRBV11-2
D gene: NA
J gene: TRBJ2-3
clone size: NA

CDR3 DNA: TGCAGCGTAGAAGGAGGCCTGGATGAGCAGTTCTTC
CDR3 protein: CSVEGGLDEQFF
V gene: TRBV29-1
D gene: NA
J gene: TRBJ2-1
clone size: NA